The rows below give T cell receptor beta chains drawn from one sample of a study of molecular identifiers for immune sequencing clone quantification. TCRdb re-called the PCR reads through MiXCR, storing one row per CDR3 protein. The table has nearly 20,000 distinct CDR3 sequences, over 20% seen once. Material: naive CD8+ T cells from blood, with Jurkat cell RNA spiked in. These receptors all come from a human donor in good health. Some libraries in this study had Jurkat cell RNA spiked in. Both conserved end residues are part of each CDR3. The order of the fields is V gene, clone size, J gene, D gene, CDR3 DNA, CDR3 protein. The D gene is left open where the match is weak. Expanded clones get a size class; other rows say once, few or many, or leave the size out.

TRBV13	few	TRBJ2-5	TRBD2	TGTGCCAGCAGCCGTAGCGGGGCCGGGGAGACCCAGTACTTC	CASSRSGAGETQYF
TRBV7-8	many	TRBJ1-5	-	TGTGCCAGCAGCTTATTGCGAGGGGCAGGTCAGCCCCAGCATTTT	CASSLLRGAGQPQHF
TRBV7-9	-	TRBJ1-1	-	TGTGCCAGCAGCTTAGGGTGGAGCACTGAAGCTTTCTTT	CASSLGWSTEAFF
TRBV2	medium-sized	TRBJ2-1	TRBD2	TGTGCCAGCAGTGGCGGGAGGTCCTACAATGAGCAGTTCTTC	CASSGGRSYNEQFF
TRBV6-4	-	TRBJ2-1	TRBD2	TGTGCCAGCAGTGAGCTAGCGGGAGTGGGGAATGAGCAGTTCTTC	CASSELAGVGNEQFF
TRBV29-1	medium-sized	TRBJ2-2	TRBD2	TGCAGCGTTGAAGATTGGAGACTAGCGGGAGTTGACACCGGGGAGCTGTTTTTT	CSVEDWRLAGVDTGELFF
TRBV7-3	many	TRBJ2-7	TRBD1	TGTGCCAGCAGCCCACAGGGGAGTTTAATCGAGCAGTACTTC	CASSPQGSLIEQYF
TRBV27	-	TRBJ2-1	-	TGTGCCAGCAGTCTCTCGGGCGGGAACTCCCACAATGAGCAGTTCTTC	CASSLSGGNSHNEQFF
TRBV7-8	many	TRBJ2-7	-	TGTGCCAGCAGCTTAGATCCCCTAAGGGGGGCCAGCTCCTACGAGCAGTACTTC	CASSLDPLRGASSYEQYF
TRBV23-1	-	TRBJ2-1	TRBD1	TGCGCCAGCAGTCAACCGACAGGGACAGGAGAGCAGTTCTTC	CASSQPTGTGEQFF
TRBV27	many	TRBJ2-2	TRBD2	TGTGCCAGCAGGAGGCGGGCTAGCGGGAGGCCATCGAACACCGGGGAGCTGTTTTTT	CASRRRASGRPSNTGELFF
TRBV19	few	TRBJ2-1	TRBD2	TGTGCCAGTAGTACCGCCGGGACTAGATACAATGAGCAGTTCTTC	CASSTAGTRYNEQFF
TRBV12-3/TRBV12-4	-	TRBJ2-6	-	TGTGCCAGCAGTCCCCTTACCAACGTCCTGACTTTC	CASSPLTNVLTF
TRBV7-9	many	TRBJ2-7	TRBD1	TGTGCCAGCTCCCCGGGACAGGAGTACGAGCAGTACTTC	CASSPGQEYEQYF
TRBV6-5	many	TRBJ2-3	-	TGTGCCAGCAGTTACGGGCCCCCAGATACGCAGTATTTT	CASSYGPPDTQYF
TRBV10-3	many	TRBJ2-7	TRBD1	TGTGCCATCAGTGAGTCGGTGAGGGGGCCTGGGGAGCAGTACTTC	CAISESVRGPGEQYF
TRBV11-2	-	TRBJ2-5	TRBD2	TGTGCCAGCAGCTTAGGACGACTAGCGGGATGGGTCTGGCAAGAGACCCAGTACTTC	CASSLGRLAGWVWQETQYF
TRBV7-9	-	TRBJ2-7	TRBD2	TGTGCCAGCAGCTCAAATCCAGCGGGAGGGCCCCACGAGCAGTACTTC	CASSSNPAGGPHEQYF
TRBV5-1	many	TRBJ2-1	TRBD2	TGCGCCAGCAGCTTGTACTCCGGGACTAGCGGGTTGAATGAGCAGTTCTTC	CASSLYSGTSGLNEQFF
TRBV2	many	TRBJ2-1	-	TGTGCCAGCACATGGACCCAAGGGCAGATAGCAAATGAGCAGTTCTTC	CASTWTQGQIANEQFF
TRBV9	many	TRBJ1-1	-	TGTGCCAGCAGCGCCGCCGAGAACACTGAAGCTTTCTTT	CASSAAENTEAFF
TRBV9	many	TRBJ2-2	TRBD1	TGTGCCAGCAGTTGGACAGGGCTCGGCGGCGGGGAGCTGTTTTTT	CASSWTGLGGGELFF
TRBV4-1	many	TRBJ2-7	TRBD2	TGCGCCAGCAGCCAAGATTCCCTAGCGGGTAACTACGAGCAGTACTTC	CASSQDSLAGNYEQYF
TRBV6-2/TRBV6-3	-	TRBJ2-3	TRBD2	TGTGCCAGCACCCTCTATCCGGGACTAGCGAAGACAGATACGCAGTATTTT	CASTLYPGLAKTDTQYF
TRBV6-2/TRBV6-3	medium-sized	TRBJ2-1	TRBD2	TGTGCCAGCAGTTCGAGCGGGAGTCCGGATGAGCAGTTCTTC	CASSSSGSPDEQFF
TRBV7-6	medium-sized	TRBJ2-2	-	TGTGCCAGCCTGGGGGAGGACGGGGAGCTGTTTTTT	CASLGEDGELFF
TRBV6-2/TRBV6-3	many	TRBJ2-7	-	TGTGCCAGCAGTTACGCCCAATACGAGCAGTACTTC	CASSYAQYEQYF
TRBV19	many	TRBJ1-1	-	TGTGCCAGTAGTACATCTATGAACACTGAAGCTTTCTTT	CASSTSMNTEAFF
TRBV20-1	medium-sized	TRBJ2-5	TRBD2	TGCAGTGCTCATACTAGCGGGAGGGCCGGTGAGACCCAGTACTTC	CSAHTSGRAGETQYF
TRBV7-9	once	TRBJ2-1	TRBD2	TGTGCCAGCAGCTTAGCGTGGACTAGCGGGAGAGAGTACAATGAGCAGTTCTTC	CASSLAWTSGREYNEQFF
TRBV28	many	TRBJ2-1	TRBD2	TGTGCCAGCAGCCCCTTCGTTCTAGCGGGATTAAATGAGCAGTTCTTC	CASSPFVLAGLNEQFF
TRBV1	many	TRBJ2-7	-	TGCACCAGCAGCCAGACCCCAGGGGGCGAGCAGTACTTC	CTSSQTPGGEQYF
TRBV4-3	many	TRBJ2-7	-	TGCGCCAGCAGCCAAGAATTCAGGCCGGTCTTCTACGAGCAGTACTTC	CASSQEFRPVFYEQYF
TRBV12-3/TRBV12-4	-	TRBJ2-1	-	TGTGTCAGCAGTCCTCTAGCTCGGGAGCAGTTCTTC	CVSSPLAREQFF
TRBV27	medium-sized	TRBJ2-4	-	TGTGCCAGCAGTTTAAGTGGGGACCAAACCATTCAGTACTTC	CASSLSGDQTIQYF
TRBV12-3/TRBV12-4	many	TRBJ2-1	TRBD2	TGTGCCAGCCGAATAGCGGGAGCCTCCTACAATGAGCAGTTCTTC	CASRIAGASYNEQFF
TRBV20-1	once	TRBJ1-2	-	TGCAGTGCTAGCCGGAGCGACTATGGCTACACCTTC	CSASRSDYGYTF
TRBV20-1	few	TRBJ2-1	TRBD1	TGCAGTGCTAGGAGGGGGCGGAATGAGCAGTTCTTC	CSARRGRNEQFF
TRBV7-9	medium-sized	TRBJ1-5	-	TGTGCCAGCAGTCAACAGGGAGGGGATCAGCCCCAGCATTTT	CASSQQGGDQPQHF
TRBV7-9	many	TRBJ2-1	-	TGTGCCAGCAGCTTAGCCGGGACCCAGCGGGCCCATGAGCAGTTCTTC	CASSLAGTQRAHEQFF
TRBV7-9	medium-sized	TRBJ2-1	TRBD2	TGTGCCAGCAGCCTCAGGACTAGCGGGTACAATGAGCAGTTCTTC	CASSLRTSGYNEQFF
TRBV7-3	medium-sized	TRBJ2-5	-	TGTGCCAGCAGCTTAACAGGCAGCCTTCGAGAGACCCAGTACTTC	CASSLTGSLRETQYF
TRBV7-9	medium-sized	TRBJ2-3	-	TGTGCCAGCAGCTCCGCGGGACTGGGAAGCACAGATACGCAGTATTTT	CASSSAGLGSTDTQYF
TRBV28	medium-sized	TRBJ2-1	-	TGTGCCAGCGCGCTAGTTCAGGTCTACAATGAGCAGTTCTTC	CASALVQVYNEQFF
TRBV7-8	many	TRBJ2-7	-	TGTGCCAGCAGCTTATCCATTGGGGCCGACTACGAGCAGTACTTC	CASSLSIGADYEQYF
TRBV7-7	medium-sized	TRBJ2-1	-	TGTGCTAGCAGCCCTGGGCTGGGGCTGAGGAGCTCCTACAATGAGCAGTTCTTC	CASSPGLGLRSSYNEQFF
TRBV28	-	TRBJ2-2	TRBD2	TGTGCCAGCAGTTTATGGCGGGGGGACACCGGGGAGCTGTTTTTT	CASSLWRGDTGELFF